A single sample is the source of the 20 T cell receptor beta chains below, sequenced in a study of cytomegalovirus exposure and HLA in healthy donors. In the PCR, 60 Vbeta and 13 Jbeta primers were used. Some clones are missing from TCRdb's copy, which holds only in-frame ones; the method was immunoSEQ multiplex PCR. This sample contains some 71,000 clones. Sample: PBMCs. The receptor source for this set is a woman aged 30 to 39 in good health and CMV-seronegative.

In DNA, the CDR3 is TGTGCCAGCAGACAAGGCCGGGGCTCCTACGAGCAGTACTTC. Amino acids: CASRQGRGSYEQYF. This chain joins TRBV7-2 and TRBJ2-7; perhaps TRBD2 as D (5 bases). With 6 bases removed from V and 0 bases from J, the gap between germline ends came to 12 bases. CDR1 and CDR2 (germline): SGHTA, FQGNSA. This CDR3 has 14 residues.

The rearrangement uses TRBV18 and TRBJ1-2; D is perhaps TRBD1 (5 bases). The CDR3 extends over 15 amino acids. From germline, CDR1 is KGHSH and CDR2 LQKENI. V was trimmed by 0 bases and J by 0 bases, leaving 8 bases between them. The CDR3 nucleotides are TGTGCCAGCTCACCACCGTCGACAGCTAACTATGGCTACACCTTC. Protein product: CASSPPSTANYGYTF.

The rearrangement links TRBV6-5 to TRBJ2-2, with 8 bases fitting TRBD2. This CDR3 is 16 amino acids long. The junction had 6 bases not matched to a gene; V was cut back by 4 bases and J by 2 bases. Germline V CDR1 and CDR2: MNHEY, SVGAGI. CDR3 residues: CASSFAGGDNTGELFF. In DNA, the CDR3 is TGTGCCAGCAGTTTCGCCGGGGGGGACAACACCGGGGAGCTGTTTTTT.

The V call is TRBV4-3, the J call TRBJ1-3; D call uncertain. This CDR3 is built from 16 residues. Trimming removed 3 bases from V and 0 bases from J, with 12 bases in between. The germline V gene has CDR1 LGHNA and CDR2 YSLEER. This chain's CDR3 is CASSHIDMSSGNTIYF. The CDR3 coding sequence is TGCGCCAGCAGCCATATCGACATGAGCTCTGGAAACACCATATATTTT.

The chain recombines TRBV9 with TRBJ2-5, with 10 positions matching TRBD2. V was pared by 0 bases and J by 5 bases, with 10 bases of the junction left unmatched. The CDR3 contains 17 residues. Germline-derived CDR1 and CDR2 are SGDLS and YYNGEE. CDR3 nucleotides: TGTGCCAGCAGCGTAGAAGGAGCGGGGGGGCCAGGGGAGACCCAGTACTTC. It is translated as CASSVEGAGGPGETQYF.

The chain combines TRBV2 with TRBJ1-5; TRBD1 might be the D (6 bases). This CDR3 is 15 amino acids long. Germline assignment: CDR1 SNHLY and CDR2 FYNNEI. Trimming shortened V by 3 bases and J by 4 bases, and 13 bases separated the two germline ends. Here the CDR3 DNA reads TGTGCCAGCAGTGATTTGCAGGGGCTGAATCAGCCCCAGCATTTT. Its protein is CASSDLQGLNQPQHF.

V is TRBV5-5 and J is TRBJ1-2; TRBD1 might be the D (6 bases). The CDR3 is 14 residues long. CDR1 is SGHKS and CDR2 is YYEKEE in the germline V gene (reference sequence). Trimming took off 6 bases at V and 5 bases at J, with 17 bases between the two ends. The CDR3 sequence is CASNYREGGYGYTF. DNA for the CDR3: TGTGCCAGCAACTACAGGGAGGGGGGTTATGGCTACACCTTC.

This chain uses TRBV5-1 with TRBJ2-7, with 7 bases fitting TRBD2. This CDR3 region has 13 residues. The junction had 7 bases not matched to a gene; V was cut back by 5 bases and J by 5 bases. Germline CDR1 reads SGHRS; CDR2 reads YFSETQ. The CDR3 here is CASRFGGGNEQYF. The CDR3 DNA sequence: TGCGCCAGCAGGTTTGGGGGGGGGAACGAGCAGTACTTC. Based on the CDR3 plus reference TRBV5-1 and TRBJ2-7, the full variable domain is KAGVTQTPRYLIKTRGQQVTLSCSPISGHRSVSWYQQTPGQGLQFLFEYFSETQRNKGNFPGRFSGRQFSNSRSEMNVSTLELGDSALYLCASRFGGGNEQYFGPGTRLTVT.

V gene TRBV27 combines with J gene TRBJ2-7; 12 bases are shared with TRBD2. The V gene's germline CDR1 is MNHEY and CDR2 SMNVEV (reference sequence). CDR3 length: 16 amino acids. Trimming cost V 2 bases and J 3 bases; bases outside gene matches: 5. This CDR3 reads CASSLQTSGSGYEQYF. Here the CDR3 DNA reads TGTGCCAGCAGTTTACAGACTAGCGGGAGTGGCTACGAGCAGTACTTC.

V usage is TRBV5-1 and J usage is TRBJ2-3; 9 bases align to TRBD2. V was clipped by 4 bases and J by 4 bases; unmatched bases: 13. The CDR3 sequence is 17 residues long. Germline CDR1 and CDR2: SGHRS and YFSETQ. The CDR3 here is CASSPQIGAGGADTQYF. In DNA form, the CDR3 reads TGCGCCAGCAGCCCACAAATTGGAGCGGGGGGCGCAGATACGCAGTATTTT. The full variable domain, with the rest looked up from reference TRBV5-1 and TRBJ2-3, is KAGVTQTPRYLIKTRGQQVTLSCSPISGHRSVSWYQQTPGQGLQFLFEYFSETQRNKGNFPGRFSGRQFSNSRSEMNVSTLELGDSALYLCASSPQIGAGGADTQYFGPGTRLTVL.

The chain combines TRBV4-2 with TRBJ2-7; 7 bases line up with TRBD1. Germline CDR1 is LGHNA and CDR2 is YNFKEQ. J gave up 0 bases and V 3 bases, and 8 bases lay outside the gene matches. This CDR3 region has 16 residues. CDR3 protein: CASSQSRGGSSYEQYF. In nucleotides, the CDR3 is TGTGCCAGCAGCCAGTCCAGAGGGGGCAGCTCCTACGAGCAGTACTTC.

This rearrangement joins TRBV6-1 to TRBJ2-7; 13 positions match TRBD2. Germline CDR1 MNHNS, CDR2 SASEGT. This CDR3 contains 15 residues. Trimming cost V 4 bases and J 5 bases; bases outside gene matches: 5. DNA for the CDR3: TGTGCCAGCAGTGCCCGGACTAGCGGGAGTCACGAGCAGTACTTC. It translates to CASSARTSGSHEQYF.

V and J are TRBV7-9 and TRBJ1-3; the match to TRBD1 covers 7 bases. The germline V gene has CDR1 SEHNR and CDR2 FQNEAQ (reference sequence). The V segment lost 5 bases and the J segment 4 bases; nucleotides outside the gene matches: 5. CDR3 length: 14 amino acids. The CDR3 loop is CASSRGTVGNTIYF. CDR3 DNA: TGTGCCAGCAGCCGCGGGACAGTCGGAAACACCATATATTTT. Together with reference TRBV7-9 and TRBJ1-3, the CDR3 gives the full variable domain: DTGVSQNPRHKITKRGQNVTFRCDPISEHNRLYWYRQTLGQGPEFLTYFQNEAQLEKSRLLSDRFSAERPKGSFSTLEIQRTEQGDSAMYLCASSRGTVGNTIYFGEGSWLTVV.

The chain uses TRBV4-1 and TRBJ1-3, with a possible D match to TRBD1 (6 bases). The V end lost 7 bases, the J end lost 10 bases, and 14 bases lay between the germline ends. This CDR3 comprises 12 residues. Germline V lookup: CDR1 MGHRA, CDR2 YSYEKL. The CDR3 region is CASTSGEGTIYF. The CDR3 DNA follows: TGCGCCAGCACATCAGGGGAGGGTACCATATATTTT.

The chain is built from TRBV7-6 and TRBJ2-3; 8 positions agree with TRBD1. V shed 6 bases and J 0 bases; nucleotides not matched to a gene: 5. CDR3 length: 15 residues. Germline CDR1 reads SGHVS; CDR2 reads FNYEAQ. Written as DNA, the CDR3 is TGTGCCAGCAGTAAGCAGGGGGCGAGCACAGATACGCAGTATTTT. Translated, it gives CASSKQGASTDTQYF.

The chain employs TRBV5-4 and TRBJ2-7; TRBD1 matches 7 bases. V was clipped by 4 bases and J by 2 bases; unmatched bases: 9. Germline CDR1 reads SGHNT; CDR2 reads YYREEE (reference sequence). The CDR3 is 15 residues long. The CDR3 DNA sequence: TGTGCCAGCAGCCCTGGCTGGGACAGACCCTACGAGCAGTACTTC. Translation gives CASSPGWDRPYEQYF.

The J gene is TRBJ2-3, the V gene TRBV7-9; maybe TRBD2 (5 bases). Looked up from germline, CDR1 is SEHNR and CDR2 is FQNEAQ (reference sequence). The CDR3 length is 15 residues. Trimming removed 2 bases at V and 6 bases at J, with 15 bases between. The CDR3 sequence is CASSLRTHLADTQYF. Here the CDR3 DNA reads TGTGCCAGCAGCTTAAGGACTCATTTGGCGGATACGCAGTATTTT.

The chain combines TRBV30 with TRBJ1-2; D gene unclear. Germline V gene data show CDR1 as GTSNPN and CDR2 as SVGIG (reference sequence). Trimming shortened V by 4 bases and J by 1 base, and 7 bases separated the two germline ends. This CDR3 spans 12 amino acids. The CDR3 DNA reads TGTGCCTGGACAGGCTATAACTATGGCTACACCTTC. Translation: CAWTGYNYGYTF.

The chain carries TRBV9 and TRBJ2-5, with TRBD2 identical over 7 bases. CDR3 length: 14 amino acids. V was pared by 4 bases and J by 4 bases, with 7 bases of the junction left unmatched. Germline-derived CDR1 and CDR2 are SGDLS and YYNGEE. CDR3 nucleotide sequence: TGTGCCAGCAGCTTCCGACTAGCAGGAGAGACCCAGTACTTC. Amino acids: CASSFRLAGETQYF.

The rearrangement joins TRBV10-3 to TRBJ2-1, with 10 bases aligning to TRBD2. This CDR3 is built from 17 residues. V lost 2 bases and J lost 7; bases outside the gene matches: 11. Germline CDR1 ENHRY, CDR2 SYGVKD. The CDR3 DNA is TGTGCCATCAGTGAGGAGCCAGCGGGAGGGCCAGGTAATGAGCAGTTCTTC. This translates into CAISEEPAGGPGNEQFF.